Each of the 30 T cell receptor beta chains below was sequenced from the same sample in a study of T cell repertoires in cytomegalovirus infection. TCRdb processed the reads anew with MiXCR; each CDR3 protein has one entry. The table lists under 500,000 distinct CDR3 sequences, approximately 42% of them singletons, with about 39% in the top ten. Antigens for these TCRs are unknown. Sequenced material: cultured PBMCs, taken from culture after CMV antigen stimulation. The receptors were sampled from a human donor in good health (CMV status not recorded). Some clones in this sample may be carry-over from other donors' samples.

The rearrangement joins TRBV20-1 to TRBJ2-7; either TRBD1 or TRBD2 may fit D (5 bases each). The CDR3 runs 14 residues. The germline V gene has CDR1 DFQATT and CDR2 SNEGSKA (reference sequence). Deletions cut 1 base from V and 1 base from J, with 11 bases between. This chain's CDR3 is CSARVRDASYEQYF. CDR3 in DNA: TGCAGTGCTAGAGTAAGGGACGCTTCCTACGAGCAGTACTTC.

V usage is TRBV28 and J usage is TRBJ1-5, with a tentative D call TRBD1 (5 bases). This CDR3 is built from 16 residues. CDR1 MDHEN and CDR2 SYDVKM come from the germline V gene. V lost 3 bases and J 7 bases, leaving 19 bases between the germline ends. CDR3 nucleotides: TGTGCCAGCAGTTTGGGTCACCGGGACTTAGAGCAGCCCCAGCATTTT. Its protein is CASSLGHRDLEQPQHF.

A word on this clonotype: One end of the junction fails to match germline, which may point to a read error. J is TRBJ2-1 and V is TRBV6-5, with D hard to call. CDR1 is MNHEY, CDR2 SVGAGI, per germline. This CDR3 is built from 13 residues. CDR3 region: CASSYSNSHEPFF. Here the CDR3 DNA reads TGTGCCAGCAGTTACTCGAACAGCCATGAGCCGTTCTTC.

This rearrangement joins TRBV7-4 to TRBJ1-4; 8 nucleotides agree with TRBD1. V was pared by 2 bases and J by 7 bases, with 6 bases of the junction left unmatched. CDR3 length: 15 residues. Germline V lookup: CDR1 SGHVT, CDR2 SQSDAQ. CDR3: CASSLQGADGEKLFF. The CDR3 DNA is TGTGCCAGCAGCTTACAGGGGGCCGATGGTGAAAAACTGTTTTTT.

The rearrangement links TRBV18 to TRBJ2-5; D not resolved. The ends were cut back, 0 bases at V and 1 base at J, with 6 bases in the middle. Germline-derived CDR1 and CDR2 are KGHSH and LQKENI. The CDR3 consists of 14 residues. CDR3 sequence: CASSPPTAQETQYF. CDR3 nucleotides: TGTGCCAGCTCACCACCGACTGCCCAAGAGACCCAGTACTTC.

The V call is TRBV20-1, the J call TRBJ1-5; 7 bases are shared with TRBD1. The CDR3 extends over 16 amino acids. Losses at the gene ends were 5 bases for V and 7 bases for J; bases not matched to a gene: 17. The germline V gene encodes CDR1 DFQATT and CDR2 SNEGSKA (reference sequence). The CDR3 is CSAYGQVLSKGQPQHF. CDR3 sequence (DNA): TGCAGTGCTTATGGACAGGTTCTGAGTAAAGGGCAGCCCCAGCATTTT.

This clonotype has a handful of counts. This chain joins TRBV7-2 and TRBJ1-1; 7 bases agree with TRBD1. V dropped 4 bases and J dropped 4; count of bases not matched to a gene: 6. The germline gives CDR1 SGHTA, CDR2 FQGNSA. CDR3 size: 14 residues. Written as DNA, the CDR3 is TGTGCCAGCAGCTACCGGACAGGCGGCACTGAAGCTTTCTTT. It yields the protein CASSYRTGGTEAFF.

This clonotype was counted between two and nine times. The chain carries TRBV7-1 and TRBJ2-5; 8 bases agree with TRBD2. TRBV7-1 is sorted into the ORF group, with uncertain function. Losses at the gene ends were 7 bases for V and 5 bases for J; bases not matched to a gene: 15. The CDR3 is 16 amino acids. This CDR3 is CASTEVVAGRLETQYF. The CDR3 bases are TGTGCCAGCACCGAGGTAGTAGCGGGAAGACTGGAGACCCAGTACTTC.

The chain couples TRBV6-2 or TRBV6-3 to TRBJ2-1; 13 nucleotides match TRBD2. The CDR3 loop spans 14 amino acids. Germline CDR1 MNHEY, CDR2 SVGEGT. The V and J ends lost 4 bases and 10 bases, in that order; junction bases with no gene match: 4. This CDR3 is CASSFPTSGREQFF. Here the CDR3 DNA reads TGTGCCAGCAGTTTCCCGACTAGCGGGAGGGAGCAGTTCTTC.

This clonotype was seen a handful of times. The chain is built from TRBV27 and TRBJ2-1, with 11 bases fitting TRBD2. CDR3 length: 19 amino acids. CDR1 and CDR2 (germline): MNHEY, SMNVEV (reference sequence). With V trimmed by 6 bases and J by 3 bases, 16 bases remained unmatched. The CDR3 DNA follows: TGTGCCAGCAGACCCTTATCCTTAGCGGGAGGGCGCCTCTACAATGAGCAGTTCTTC. Residues: CASRPLSLAGGRLYNEQFF.

The genes are TRBV7-2 and TRBJ2-1; 10 nucleotides match TRBD2. The trim removed 5 bases at V and 0 bases at J, leaving 13 bases unmatched. The CDR3 consists of 19 residues. Germline CDR1 reads SGHTA; CDR2 reads FQGNSA. The CDR3 DNA reads TGTGCCAGCAGCCCGCAATCACTAGCGGGGTGGAGCTCCTACAATGAGCAGTTCTTC. Translated: CASSPQSLAGWSSYNEQFF.

Here the CDR3 reads CASSFHGTYEQYF. DNA for the CDR3: TGTGCCAGCAGCTTTCACGGTACCTACGAGCAGTACTTC. The chain links TRBV7-9 to TRBJ2-7; no firm D call. V was shortened by 3 bases and J by 2 bases, with 8 bases between the two germline ends. CDR1 and CDR2 (germline): SEHNR, FQNEAQ (reference sequence). This CDR3 comprises 13 residues.

This chain connects TRBV5-4 to TRBJ2-3, with D possibly being TRBD1 or TRBD2 (6 bases each). Trimming stripped 4 bases from V and 4 bases from J, with 16 bases between. The CDR3 spans 15 residues. CDR1 and CDR2 from the germline V gene are SGHNT and YYREEE (reference sequence). CDR3 nucleotide sequence: TGTGCCAGCAGCCGCGGCCCAGGGGAGGCAGATACGCAGTATTTT. Protein product: CASSRGPGEADTQYF. Variable domain in full (rest from reference TRBV5-4 and TRBJ2-3): ETGVTQSPTHLIKTRGQQVTLRCSSQSGHNTVSWYQQALGQGPQFIFQYYREEENGRGNFPPRFSGLQFPNYSSELNVNALELDDSALYLCASSRGPGEADTQYFGPGTRLTVL.

The table lists this clonotype with many counts. This chain connects TRBV4-2 to TRBJ2-1; TRBD2 matches at 7 bases. The ends lost 4 bases at V and 8 bases at J; junction bases unmatched: 14. The CDR3 runs 16 residues. Per germline, CDR1 LGHNA and CDR2 YNFKEQ. CDR3 nucleotide sequence: TGTGCCAGCAGCCCCCCATGGACTAGAGTCGGAGATGAGCAGTTCTTC. Its protein product is CASSPPWTRVGDEQFF.

J is TRBJ2-3 and V is TRBV9; a possible D gene is TRBD1 (6 bases). V was shortened by 0 bases and J by 4 bases, with 12 bases between the two germline ends. Germline CDR1 SGDLS, CDR2 YYNGEE. This CDR3 region has 15 residues. The CDR3 reads CASSVVGGPADTQYF. The CDR3 DNA is TGTGCCAGCAGCGTAGTTGGGGGCCCGGCAGATACGCAGTATTTT.

The chain has TRBV12-3 or TRBV12-4 and TRBJ1-2; 7 bases map to TRBD1. The CDR3 is 14 amino acids. V shed 3 bases, J shed 4 bases, and the junction held 5 bases outside the gene matches. CDR3 protein: CASSFQGDRYGYTF. DNA for the CDR3: TGTGCCAGCAGTTTCCAGGGGGACCGCTATGGCTACACCTTC.

V and J are TRBV12-3 or TRBV12-4 and TRBJ1-6, with a possible D match to TRBD1 (6 bases). The CDR3 totals 15 residues. Trimming cost V 4 bases and J 0 bases, with 7 bases left between them. Written as DNA, the CDR3 is TGTGCCAGCAGTTCCAGGGGCTCCTATAATTCACCCCTCCACTTT. The encoded protein is CASSSRGSYNSPLHF.

This chain joins TRBV20-1 and TRBJ2-1, with TRBD2 identical over 8 bases. This CDR3 is built from 16 residues. The V gene end was trimmed by 4 bases and the J gene end by 7 bases; junction bases not matched to a gene: 15. CDR1 is DFQATT, CDR2 SNEGSKA, per germline (reference sequence). The CDR3 region is CSATRGLAGGWNEQFF. Here the CDR3 DNA reads TGCAGTGCTACCCGAGGACTAGCCGGAGGATGGAATGAGCAGTTCTTC.

This clonotype has more than one count but fewer than ten. The chain carries TRBV5-4 and TRBJ2-2, with 8 nucleotides matching TRBD1. Germline loops: CDR1 SGHNT, CDR2 YYREEE (reference sequence). J gave up 5 bases and V 5 bases, and 11 bases lay outside the gene matches. CDR3 length equals 16 residues. As DNA, the CDR3 is TGTGCCAGCAGACCCGGACAGGGTCGTTTTACCGGGGAGCTGTTTTTT. Translated, it gives CASRPGQGRFTGELFF.

This chain uses TRBV2 with TRBJ1-5; perhaps TRBD1 as D (5 bases). The V end was cut by 9 bases, the J end by 5 bases, with 14 bases between. Germline V lookup: CDR1 SNHLY, CDR2 FYNNEI. The CDR3 spans 13 residues. The chain's CDR3 is CASTIGTHQPQHF. The DNA of the CDR3 is TGTGCCAGTACGATAGGGACCCATCAGCCCCAGCATTTT.

This sequence joins TRBV11-1 and TRBJ2-5; 10 nucleotides match TRBD2. This CDR3 spans 16 amino acids. V lost 5 bases and J lost 4; bases outside the gene matches: 10. CDR1 is SGHAT and CDR2 is FQDESV in the germline V gene (reference sequence). CDR3 bases: TGTGCCAGCAGCCGCCAGAGCGGGGGGGGCCGAGAGACCCAGTACTTC. Translation: CASSRQSGGGRETQYF.

This clonotype occurred many times. The chain has TRBV7-2 and TRBJ1-6, with 7 bases that match TRBD1. This CDR3 contains 13 residues. Germline-derived CDR1 and CDR2 are SGHTA and FQGNSA. The V and J ends lost 4 bases and 14 bases, in that order; junction bases with no gene match: 8. The CDR3 nucleotides are TGTGCCAGCAGCTCGGGACAGTCTGGGGCCCTCCACTTT. Protein product: CASSSGQSGALHF.

The chain is built from TRBV19 and TRBJ1-5; no clear D gene. Germline loops: CDR1 LNHDA, CDR2 SQIVND (reference sequence). V was trimmed by 4 bases and J by 3 bases, leaving 7 bases between them. This CDR3 spans 13 amino acids. Here the CDR3 DNA reads TGTGCCAGTAGTAGGGCAGTCAATCAGCCCCAGCATTTT. Translating gives CASSRAVNQPQHF.

V gene TRBV28 combines with J gene TRBJ2-7; D not certain. V dropped 4 bases and J dropped 2 bases, with 15 bases sitting between them. Germline-derived CDR1 and CDR2 are MDHEN and SYDVKM. CDR3 length: 15 amino acids. CDR3 DNA: TGTGCCAGCAGTTCCCGGGTCAGAATGGCCTACGAGCAGTACTTC. Translation: CASSSRVRMAYEQYF.

Notes on this clonotype: Compared with germline, one end of the junction differs, possibly owing to a read error. The J gene is TRBJ2-1, the V gene TRBV7-2; 9 bases match TRBD2. The CDR3 is 15 amino acids. Germline V gene data show CDR1 as SGHTA and CDR2 as FQGNSA. The CDR3 here is CVSSLVGSGGRVQFF. In DNA form, the CDR3 reads TGTGTCAGCAGCTTAGTGGGTAGCGGGGGAAGGGTGCAGTTCTTC.

This chain uses TRBV7-8 with TRBJ1-1, with a tentative D call TRBD1 (5 bases). Germline V gene data show CDR1 as SGHVS and CDR2 as FQNEAQ. V dropped 5 bases and J dropped 5 bases, with 15 bases sitting between them. There are 14 residues in the CDR3. The CDR3 reads CASSANRYWTEAFF. In DNA, the CDR3 is TGTGCCAGCAGCGCCAACAGGTATTGGACTGAAGCTTTCTTT.

V is TRBV6-6 and J is TRBJ2-7; D is uncertain. CDR3 length: 13 amino acids. The V end was cut by 6 bases, the J end by 6 bases, with 15 bases between. CDR1 and CDR2 from the germline V gene are MNHNY and SVGAGI (reference sequence). CDR3 DNA: TGTGCCAGCAGAAACCGGGTCGCAAGCGAGCAGTACTTC. Translation gives CASRNRVASEQYF.

This clonotype was recorded a few times. V usage is TRBV7-6 and J usage is TRBJ1-2, with 7 positions matching TRBD1. CDR3 length equals 15 residues. Unmatched junction bases numbered 5, after V lost 1 base and J lost 3 bases. CDR1 is SGHVS, CDR2 FNYEAQ, per germline. The CDR3 reads CASSLDTGTDYGYTF. CDR3 nucleotides: TGTGCCAGCAGCTTAGATACAGGGACAGACTATGGCTACACCTTC. The whole variable domain, remainder taken from reference TRBV7-6 and TRBJ1-2, is GAGVSQSPRYKVTKRGQDVALRCDPISGHVSLYWYRQALGQGPEFLTYFNYEAQQDKSGLPNDRFSAERPEGSISTLTIQRTEQRDSAMYRCASSLDTGTDYGYTFGSGTRLTVV.

This clonotype occurred once. V is TRBV11-2 and J is TRBJ2-1, with TRBD1 as a possible D gene (5 bases). The CDR3 runs 15 residues. Trimming shortened V by 2 bases and J by 2 bases, and 10 bases separated the two germline ends. The V gene's germline CDR1 is SGHAT and CDR2 FQNNGV. In DNA, the CDR3 is TGTGCCAGCAGCTTAACGCAGGGTGCCTACAATGAGCAGTTCTTC. Translated: CASSLTQGAYNEQFF.

CDR3 in DNA: TGTGCCAGCAGTCGCCCGGCAGGGGGAATGGCCGGGGAGCTGTTTTTT. Residues: CASSRPAGGMAGELFF. The chain is built from TRBV28 and TRBJ2-2; TRBD1 matches at 7 bases. CDR1 and CDR2 (germline): MDHEN, SYDVKM. V gave up 5 bases and J gave up 6 bases; unmatched junction bases: 12. The CDR3 consists of 16 residues.